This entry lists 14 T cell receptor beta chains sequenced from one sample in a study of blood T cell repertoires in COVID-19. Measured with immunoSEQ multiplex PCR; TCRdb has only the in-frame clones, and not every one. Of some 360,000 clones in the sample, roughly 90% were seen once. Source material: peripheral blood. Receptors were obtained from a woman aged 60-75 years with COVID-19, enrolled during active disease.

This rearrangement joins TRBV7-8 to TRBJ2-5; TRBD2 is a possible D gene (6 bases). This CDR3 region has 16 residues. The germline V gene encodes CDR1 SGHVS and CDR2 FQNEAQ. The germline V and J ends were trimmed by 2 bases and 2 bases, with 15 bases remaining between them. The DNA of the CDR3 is TGTGCCAGCAGCTTAACTAGATGGCGGGGACAAGAGACCCAGTACTTC. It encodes CASSLTRWRGQETQYF.

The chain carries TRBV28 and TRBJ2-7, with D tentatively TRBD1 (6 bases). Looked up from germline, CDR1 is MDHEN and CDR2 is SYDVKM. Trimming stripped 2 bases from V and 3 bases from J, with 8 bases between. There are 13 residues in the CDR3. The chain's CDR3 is CASSLIRGYEQYF. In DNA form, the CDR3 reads TGTGCCAGCAGTTTAATCAGGGGCTACGAGCAGTACTTC.

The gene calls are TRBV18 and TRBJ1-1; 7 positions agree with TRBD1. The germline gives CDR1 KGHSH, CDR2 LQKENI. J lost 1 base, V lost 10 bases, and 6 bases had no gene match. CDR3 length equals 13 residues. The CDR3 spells CATSTGPNTEAFF. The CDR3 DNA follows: TGTGCCACCTCGACAGGGCCGAACACTGAAGCTTTCTTT.

CDR3 DNA: TGTGCCAGTACCCTGACCGGGACAGGGGGCCACGAGCAGTACTTC. Translating gives CASTLTGTGGHEQYF. This rearrangement joins TRBV19 to TRBJ2-7; the match to TRBD1 covers 12 bases. The CDR3 is 15 residues long. Per germline, CDR1 LNHDA and CDR2 SQIVND (reference sequence). The trim removed 7 bases at V and 5 bases at J, leaving 9 bases unmatched.

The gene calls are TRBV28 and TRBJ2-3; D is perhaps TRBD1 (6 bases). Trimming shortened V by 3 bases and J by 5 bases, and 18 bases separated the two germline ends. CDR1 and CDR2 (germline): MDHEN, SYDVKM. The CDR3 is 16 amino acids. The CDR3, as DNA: TGTGCCAGCAGTTTGAGGGGGACCTCACGGGTAGATACGCAGTATTTT. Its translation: CASSLRGTSRVDTQYF.

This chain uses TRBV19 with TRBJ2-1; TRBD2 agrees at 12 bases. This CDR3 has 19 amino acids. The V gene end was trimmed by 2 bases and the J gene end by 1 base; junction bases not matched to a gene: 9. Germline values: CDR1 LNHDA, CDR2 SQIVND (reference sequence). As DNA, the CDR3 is TGTGCCAGTAGTATATGGGGATCTAGCGGGGGGGCGTCCTACAATGAGCAGTTCTTC. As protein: CASSIWGSSGGASYNEQFF.

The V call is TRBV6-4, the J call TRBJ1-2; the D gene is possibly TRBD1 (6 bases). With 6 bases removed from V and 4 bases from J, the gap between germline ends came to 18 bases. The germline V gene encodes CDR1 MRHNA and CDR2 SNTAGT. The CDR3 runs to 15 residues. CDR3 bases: TGTGCCAGCAGGGAGACCACACAGGGAAGCTATGGCTACACCTTC. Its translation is CASRETTQGSYGYTF.

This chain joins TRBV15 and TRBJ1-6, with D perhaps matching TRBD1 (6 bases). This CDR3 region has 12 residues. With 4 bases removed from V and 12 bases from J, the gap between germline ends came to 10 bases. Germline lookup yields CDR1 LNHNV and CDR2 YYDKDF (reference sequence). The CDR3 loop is CATSINREPLHF. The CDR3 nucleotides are TGTGCCACCAGCATAAACAGGGAACCCCTCCACTTT.

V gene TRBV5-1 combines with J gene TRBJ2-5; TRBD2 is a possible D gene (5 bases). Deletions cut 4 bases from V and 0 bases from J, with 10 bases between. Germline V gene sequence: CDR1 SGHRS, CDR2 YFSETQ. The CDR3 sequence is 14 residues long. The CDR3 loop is CASSRTGDQETQYF. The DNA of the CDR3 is TGCGCCAGCAGCCGAACCGGGGACCAAGAGACCCAGTACTTC. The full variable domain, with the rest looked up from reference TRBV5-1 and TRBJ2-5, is KAGVTQTPRYLIKTRGQQVTLSCSPISGHRSVSWYQQTPGQGLQFLFEYFSETQRNKGNFPGRFSGRQFSNSRSEMNVSTLELGDSALYLCASSRTGDQETQYFGPGTRLLVL.

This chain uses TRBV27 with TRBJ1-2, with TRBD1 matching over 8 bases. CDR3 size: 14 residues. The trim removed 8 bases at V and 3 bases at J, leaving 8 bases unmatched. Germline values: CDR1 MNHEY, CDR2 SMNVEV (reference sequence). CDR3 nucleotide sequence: TGTGCCAGCCGTCCCGGGACAGGTCACTATGGCTACACCTTC. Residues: CASRPGTGHYGYTF.

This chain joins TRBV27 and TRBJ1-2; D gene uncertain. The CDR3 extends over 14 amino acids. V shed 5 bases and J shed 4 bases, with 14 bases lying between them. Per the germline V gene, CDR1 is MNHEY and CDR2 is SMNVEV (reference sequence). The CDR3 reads CASSPAGAGYGYTF. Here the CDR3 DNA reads TGTGCCAGCAGTCCGGCGGGTGCCGGCTATGGCTACACCTTC.

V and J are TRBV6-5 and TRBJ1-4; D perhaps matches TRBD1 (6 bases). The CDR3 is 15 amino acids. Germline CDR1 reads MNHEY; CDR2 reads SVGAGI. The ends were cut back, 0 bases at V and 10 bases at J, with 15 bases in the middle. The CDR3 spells CASSYSRAGAGKLFF. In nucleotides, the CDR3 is TGTGCCAGCAGTTACTCGAGGGCAGGGGCTGGAAAACTGTTTTTT.

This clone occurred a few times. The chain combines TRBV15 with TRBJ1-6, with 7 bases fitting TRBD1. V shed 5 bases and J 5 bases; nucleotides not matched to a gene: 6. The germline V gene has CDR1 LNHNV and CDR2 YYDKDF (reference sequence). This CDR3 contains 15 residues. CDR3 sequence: CATSGWTGNNSPLHF. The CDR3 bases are TGTGCCACCAGCGGATGGACAGGAAATAATTCACCCCTCCACTTT.

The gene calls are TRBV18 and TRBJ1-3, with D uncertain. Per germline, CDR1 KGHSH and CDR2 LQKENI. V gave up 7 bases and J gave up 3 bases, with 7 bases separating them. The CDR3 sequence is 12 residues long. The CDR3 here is CASLDYGNTIYF. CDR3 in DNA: TGTGCCAGCTTGGACTATGGAAACACCATATATTTT.